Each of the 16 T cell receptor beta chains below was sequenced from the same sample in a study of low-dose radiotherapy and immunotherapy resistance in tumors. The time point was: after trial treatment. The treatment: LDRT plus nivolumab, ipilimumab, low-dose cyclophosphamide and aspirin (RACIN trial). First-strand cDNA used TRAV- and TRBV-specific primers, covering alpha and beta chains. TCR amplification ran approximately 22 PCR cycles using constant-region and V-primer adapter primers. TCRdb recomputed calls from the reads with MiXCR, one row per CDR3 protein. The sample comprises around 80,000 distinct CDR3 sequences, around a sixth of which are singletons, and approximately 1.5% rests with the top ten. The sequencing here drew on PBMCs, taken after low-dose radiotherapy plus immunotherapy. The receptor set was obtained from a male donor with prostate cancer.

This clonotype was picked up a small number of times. The CDR3 nucleotides are TGTGCCAGCAAGACAGGGGGAAACACCGGGGAGCTGTTTTTT. As protein: CASKTGGNTGELFF. This chain uses TRBV28 with TRBJ2-2; TRBD1 agrees at 9 bases. Germline CDR1 MDHEN, CDR2 SYDVKM. Unmatched junction bases numbered 2, after V lost 7 bases and J lost 2 bases. CDR3 length: 14 amino acids.

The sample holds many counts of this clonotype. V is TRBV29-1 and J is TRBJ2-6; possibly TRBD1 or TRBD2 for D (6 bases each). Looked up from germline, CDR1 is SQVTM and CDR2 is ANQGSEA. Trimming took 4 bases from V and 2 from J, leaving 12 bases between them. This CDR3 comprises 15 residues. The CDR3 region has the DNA TGCAGCGTTGCAAGTGGGGGGCCTGGGGCCAACGTCCTGACTTTC. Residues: CSVASGGPGANVLTF.

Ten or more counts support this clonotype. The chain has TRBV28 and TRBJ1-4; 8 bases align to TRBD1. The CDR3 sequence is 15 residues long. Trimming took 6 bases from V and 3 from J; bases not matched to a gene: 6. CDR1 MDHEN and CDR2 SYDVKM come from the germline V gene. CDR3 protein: CASSKWTGPNEKLFF. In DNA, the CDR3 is TGTGCCAGCAGCAAATGGACAGGGCCTAATGAAAAACTGTTTTTT.

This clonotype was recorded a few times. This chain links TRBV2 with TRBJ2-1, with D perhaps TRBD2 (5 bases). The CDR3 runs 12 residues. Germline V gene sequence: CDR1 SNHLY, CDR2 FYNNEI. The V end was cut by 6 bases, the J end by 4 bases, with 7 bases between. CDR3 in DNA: TGTGCCAGCAGGGAGCGGTACAATGAGCAGTTCTTC. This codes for CASRERYNEQFF.

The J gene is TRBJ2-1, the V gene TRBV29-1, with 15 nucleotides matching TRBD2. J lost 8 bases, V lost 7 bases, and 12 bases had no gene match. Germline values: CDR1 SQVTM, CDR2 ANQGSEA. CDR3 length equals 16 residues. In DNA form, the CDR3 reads TGCAGCGGTGGACTAGCGGGAGGGCCATTACTCCATGAGCAGTTCTTC. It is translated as CSGGLAGGPLLHEQFF.

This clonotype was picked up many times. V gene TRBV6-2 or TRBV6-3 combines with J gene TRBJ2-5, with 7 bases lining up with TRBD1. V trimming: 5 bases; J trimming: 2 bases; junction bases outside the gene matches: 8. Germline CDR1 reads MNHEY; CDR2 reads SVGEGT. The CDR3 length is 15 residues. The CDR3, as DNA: TGTGCCAGCAGTCCTGAGGGACAGCCGCAAGAGACCCAGTACTTC. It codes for CASSPEGQPQETQYF.

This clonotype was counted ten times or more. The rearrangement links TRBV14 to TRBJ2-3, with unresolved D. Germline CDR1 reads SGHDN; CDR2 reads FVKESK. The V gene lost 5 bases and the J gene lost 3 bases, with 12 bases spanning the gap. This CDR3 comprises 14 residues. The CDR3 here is CASSKNPATDTQYF. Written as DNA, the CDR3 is TGTGCCAGCAGCAAGAATCCAGCGACAGATACGCAGTATTTT.

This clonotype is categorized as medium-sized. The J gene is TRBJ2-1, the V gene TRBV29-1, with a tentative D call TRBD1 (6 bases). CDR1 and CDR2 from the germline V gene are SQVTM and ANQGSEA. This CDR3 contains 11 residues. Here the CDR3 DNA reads TGCAGTCCGCGCAGGGGCAATGAGCAGTTCTTC. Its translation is CSPRRGNEQFF.

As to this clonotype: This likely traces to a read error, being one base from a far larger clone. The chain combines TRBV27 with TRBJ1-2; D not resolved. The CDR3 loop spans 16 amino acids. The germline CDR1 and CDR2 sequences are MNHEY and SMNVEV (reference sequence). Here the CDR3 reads CATEPPRSTGNYGYAF. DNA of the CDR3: TGTGCCACCGAGCCCCCTCGATCGACGGGAAACTATGGCTACGCCTTC.

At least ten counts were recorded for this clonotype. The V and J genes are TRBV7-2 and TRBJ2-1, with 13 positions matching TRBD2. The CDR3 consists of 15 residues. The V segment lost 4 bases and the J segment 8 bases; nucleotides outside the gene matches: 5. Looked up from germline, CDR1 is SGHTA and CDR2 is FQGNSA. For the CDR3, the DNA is TGTGCCAGCAGCTCACTAGCGGGAGGGCATTATGAGCAGTTCTTC. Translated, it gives CASSSLAGGHYEQFF.

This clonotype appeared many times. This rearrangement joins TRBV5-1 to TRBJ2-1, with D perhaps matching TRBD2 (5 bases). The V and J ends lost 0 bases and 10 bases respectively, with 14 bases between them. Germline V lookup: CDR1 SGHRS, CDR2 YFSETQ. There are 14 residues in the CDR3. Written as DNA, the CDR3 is TGCGCCAGCAGCTTGGATGTAGGGCGGAGGGAGCAGTTCTTC. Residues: CASSLDVGRREQFF. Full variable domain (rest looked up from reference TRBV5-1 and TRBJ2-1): KAGVTQTPRYLIKTRGQQVTLSCSPISGHRSVSWYQQTPGQGLQFLFEYFSETQRNKGNFPGRFSGRQFSNSRSEMNVSTLELGDSALYLCASSLDVGRREQFFGPGTRLTVL.

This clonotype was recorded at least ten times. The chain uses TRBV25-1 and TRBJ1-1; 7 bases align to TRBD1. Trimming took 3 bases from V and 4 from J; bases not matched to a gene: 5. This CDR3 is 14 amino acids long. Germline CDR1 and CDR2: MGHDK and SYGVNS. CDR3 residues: CASSEGQPITEAFF. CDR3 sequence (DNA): TGTGCCAGCAGTGAGGGACAGCCGATCACTGAAGCTTTCTTT.

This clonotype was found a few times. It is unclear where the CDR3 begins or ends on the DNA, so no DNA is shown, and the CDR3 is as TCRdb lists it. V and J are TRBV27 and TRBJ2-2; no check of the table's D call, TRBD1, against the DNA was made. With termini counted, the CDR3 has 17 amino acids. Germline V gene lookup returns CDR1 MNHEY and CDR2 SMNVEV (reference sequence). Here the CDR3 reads CASTPSGGLNTGELFFF.

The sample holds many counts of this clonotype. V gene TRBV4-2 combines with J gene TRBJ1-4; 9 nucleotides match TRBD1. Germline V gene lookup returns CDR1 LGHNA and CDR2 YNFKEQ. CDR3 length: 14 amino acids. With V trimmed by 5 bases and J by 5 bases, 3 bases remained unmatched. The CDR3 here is CASSFGQGNEKLFF. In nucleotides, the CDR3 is TGTGCCAGCAGCTTCGGACAGGGGAATGAAAAACTGTTTTTT.

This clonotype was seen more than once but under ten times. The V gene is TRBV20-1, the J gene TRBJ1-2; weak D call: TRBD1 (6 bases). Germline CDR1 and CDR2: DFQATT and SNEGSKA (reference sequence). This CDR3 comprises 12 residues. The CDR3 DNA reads TGCAGCAAACAGGGCGTACTTAATGGCTACACCTTC. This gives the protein CSKQGVLNGYTF.

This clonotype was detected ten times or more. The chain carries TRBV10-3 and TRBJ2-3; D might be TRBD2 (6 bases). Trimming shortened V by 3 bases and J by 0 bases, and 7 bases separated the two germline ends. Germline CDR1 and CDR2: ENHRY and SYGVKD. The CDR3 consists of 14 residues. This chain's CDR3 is CAISDGTSTDTQYF. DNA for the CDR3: TGTGCCATCAGTGACGGGACTAGCACAGATACGCAGTATTTT.